These 30 T cell receptor beta chains originate from one sample sequenced in a study of CD8+ T cells in alopecia areata. After isolation, RNA underwent reverse transcription to generate cDNA as the sequencing template. Produced via immunoSEQ multiplex PCR; TCRdb's table is partial and in-frame only. The sample holds over 200,000 clones, more than 45% seen once. Sequences were derived from CD4+ T cells sorted from blood, sampled at week 0. The receptors were sampled from a human donor with alopecia areata.

This clone was seen just once. This chain uses TRBV25-1 with TRBJ2-3; possibly TRBD2 for D (5 bases). The CDR3 runs 15 residues. Germline V CDR1 and CDR2: MGHDK, SYGVNS. Between the trimmed V and J ends, which lost 3 bases and 6 bases, there was a span of 16 bases. CDR3 region: CASSDARTASDTQYF. CDR3 DNA sequence: TGTGCCAGCAGTGATGCGCGGACTGCATCGGATACGCAGTATTTT.

In this sample, this clone turned up a few times. The rearrangement links TRBV7-9 to TRBJ2-3; 13 bases map to TRBD2. The CDR3 sequence is 14 residues long. Germline trimming cut 10 bases from V and 5 bases from J; bases unmatched to any gene: 6. The germline V gene has CDR1 SEHNR and CDR2 FQNEAQ (reference sequence). This chain's CDR3 is CATPGLAGLDTQYF. CDR3 nucleotides: TGTGCCACCCCGGGACTAGCGGGGCTAGATACGCAGTATTTT.

V gene TRBV18 combines with J gene TRBJ2-7; 14 positions match TRBD2. CDR1 and CDR2 (germline): KGHSH, LQKENI. The CDR3 consists of 18 residues. Unmatched junction bases numbered 10, after V lost 4 bases and J lost 2 bases. CDR3 DNA: TGTGCCAGCTCACTCAACGCCGGGACTAGCGGGGGAACCTACGAGCAGTACTTC. Protein sequence: CASSLNAGTSGGTYEQYF.

This clone was observed a handful of times. The V call is TRBV4-1, the J call TRBJ1-5; 7 bases map to TRBD1. The length of the CDR3 is 15 residues. Trimming took 0 bases from V and 7 from J; bases not matched to a gene: 6. The V gene's germline CDR1 is MGHRA and CDR2 YSYEKL. The CDR3 loop reads CASSQEQGLGQPQHF. The CDR3, as DNA: TGCGCCAGCAGCCAAGAACAGGGGCTCGGACAGCCCCAGCATTTT.

The sample holds one count of this clone. The chain recombines TRBV29-1 with TRBJ2-7, with TRBD2 matching over 11 bases. CDR1 is SQVTM, CDR2 ANQGSEA, per germline. With 2 bases clipped from V and 4 bases from J, the junction kept 10 bases outside the gene matches. The CDR3 consists of 16 residues. The CDR3 DNA is TGCAGCGTTGAACGACTAGCGGGGCCTCATGGATACGAGCAGTACTTC. Translation: CSVERLAGPHGYEQYF.

The V call is TRBV10-3, the J call TRBJ1-1; maybe TRBD1 (6 bases). The CDR3 runs to 14 residues. CDR1 ENHRY and CDR2 SYGVKD come from the germline V gene. V gave up 4 bases and J gave up 4 bases, with 13 bases separating them. The CDR3 sequence: CAISGTGASTEAFF. The DNA of the CDR3 is TGTGCCATCAGTGGAACGGGGGCGAGCACTGAAGCTTTCTTT.

This clone was observed a handful of times. The chain joins TRBV5-4 to TRBJ2-7, with no clear D. The CDR3 length is 11 residues. Trimming pared 1 base from V and 7 bases from J, leaving 6 bases between. The germline CDR1 and CDR2 sequences are SGHNT and YYREEE (reference sequence). The CDR3 is CASSLREEQYF. CDR3 DNA sequence: TGTGCCAGCAGCTTGCGCGAGGAGCAGTACTTC.

This chain links TRBV6-6 with TRBJ1-1; 7 nucleotides match TRBD1. The germline CDR1 and CDR2 sequences are MNHNY and SVGAGI (reference sequence). The CDR3 covers 15 residues. V dropped 5 bases and J dropped 4; count of bases not matched to a gene: 10. The CDR3 loop reads CASSTPDRRRTEAFF. DNA of the CDR3: TGTGCCAGCAGTACGCCGGACAGGCGACGCACTGAAGCTTTCTTT.

This clone appeared a few times. CDR3 sequence reads: CASSGTSGGFGEQFF. CDR3 in DNA: TGTGCCAGCAGCGGAACTAGCGGGGGTTTTGGTGAGCAGTTCTTC. This rearrangement joins TRBV5-4 to TRBJ2-1, with TRBD2 matching over 11 bases. Trimming at V came to 4 bases and at J to 9 bases, leaving 9 bases not matched to a gene. The CDR3 has 15 amino acids. Germline CDR1 and CDR2: SGHNT and YYREEE (reference sequence). The variable domain in full, with the rest retrieved from reference TRBV5-4 and TRBJ2-1, is ETGVTQSPTHLIKTRGQQVTLRCSSQSGHNTVSWYQQALGQGPQFIFQYYREEENGRGNFPPRFSGLQFPNYSSELNVNALELDDSALYLCASSGTSGGFGEQFFGPGTRLTVL.

The V and J genes are TRBV29-1 and TRBJ2-3; 12 bases fit TRBD2. The CDR3 contains 17 residues. Unmatched junction bases numbered 11, after V lost 4 bases and J lost 3 bases. Looked up from germline, CDR1 is SQVTM and CDR2 is ANQGSEA. The CDR3 region is CSVANPTSGSGTDTQYF. CDR3 DNA: TGCAGCGTTGCGAACCCGACTAGCGGGAGTGGTACAGATACGCAGTATTTT.

The chain joins TRBV30 to TRBJ2-7; 16 nucleotides match TRBD2. Germline V gives CDR1 GTSNPN, CDR2 SVGIG (reference sequence). CDR3 length: 16 residues. V lost 3 bases and J lost 6; bases outside the gene matches: 8. The CDR3 nucleotides are TGTGCCTGGAGCCAAGGGACTAGCGGGAGGGCCGTCGAGCAGTACTTC. Amino acids: CAWSQGTSGRAVEQYF.

V and J are TRBV29-1 and TRBJ1-2; weak D call: TRBD1 (6 bases). CDR1 is SQVTM, CDR2 ANQGSEA, per germline. This CDR3 spans 13 amino acids. With 5 bases removed from V and 6 bases from J, the gap between germline ends came to 16 bases. CDR3 DNA: TGCAGCGTTTCCCACAGGGCCCGGGATGGCTACACCTTC. Protein sequence: CSVSHRARDGYTF.

V gene TRBV5-6 combines with J gene TRBJ1-2, with D uncertain. The length of the CDR3 is 12 residues. The V end lost 4 bases, the J end lost 7 bases, and 11 bases lay between the germline ends. The germline gives CDR1 SGHDT, CDR2 YYEEEE. CDR3 sequence reads: CASSRLGVGYTF. The DNA of the CDR3 is TGTGCCAGCAGCCGCTTAGGCGTTGGCTACACCTTC.

Note on this clone: A much larger clone sits a single nucleotide away, making a read error possible. This chain joins TRBV5-5 and TRBJ1-1, with D unresolved. CDR1 and CDR2 (germline): SGHKS, YYEKEE (reference sequence). V lost 0 bases and J lost 1, with 4 bases in between. The CDR3 is 13 residues long. The CDR3 spells CASSLGENTEAFF. The CDR3 region has the DNA TGTGCCAGCAGCTTGGGAGAGAACACTGAAGCTTTCTTT.

This sequence joins TRBV2 and TRBJ1-5; D unclear. The germline V gene has CDR1 SNHLY and CDR2 FYNNEI. CDR3 length equals 14 residues. Trimming cost V 3 bases and J 2 bases, with 8 bases left between them. The CDR3 DNA reads TGTGCCAGCAGTGACTGGACGGGCAATCAGCCCCAGCATTTT. Translated, it gives CASSDWTGNQPQHF.

V usage is TRBV11-2 and J usage is TRBJ2-7, with D tentatively TRBD1 or TRBD2 (6 bases each). Germline V gene data show CDR1 as SGHAT and CDR2 as FQNNGV. The germline V and J ends were trimmed by 0 bases and 1 base, with 16 bases remaining between them. The length of the CDR3 is 17 residues. CDR3 sequence reads: CASSLDLGQGRSYEQYF. CDR3 sequence (DNA): TGTGCCAGCAGCTTAGATCTTGGGCAGGGGAGGTCCTACGAGCAGTACTTC. Supplemented by reference TRBV11-2 and TRBJ2-7, the full variable domain reads EAGVAQSPRYKIIEKRQSVAFWCNPISGHATLYWYQQILGQGPKLLIQFQNNGVVDDSQLPKDRFSAERLKGVDSTLKIQPAKLEDSAVYLCASSLDLGQGRSYEQYFGPGTRLTVT.

This clone was detected only once. This chain links TRBV5-1 with TRBJ1-2, with D uncertain. This CDR3 spans 14 amino acids. Germline CDR1 is SGHRS and CDR2 is YFSETQ. Trimming took 5 bases from V and 5 from J, leaving 16 bases between them. CDR3 region: CASRKDGGDYGYTF. Written as DNA, the CDR3 is TGCGCCAGCAGAAAGGACGGCGGCGATTATGGCTACACCTTC.

Of note for this clone: This sample also contains other DNA sequences that code for the same CDR3. The gene calls are TRBV18 and TRBJ2-7; TRBD1 matches at 10 bases. The CDR3 has 14 amino acids. Germline V gene sequence: CDR1 KGHSH, CDR2 LQKENI. J lost 3 bases, V lost 3 bases, and 2 bases had no gene match. As DNA, the CDR3 is TGTGCCAGCTCACCGGGACAGGGGAACTACGAGCAGTACTTC. Translated, it gives CASSPGQGNYEQYF.

CDR3 nucleotides: TGTGCCAGCAGGAGGACTAGCGGAAACACCGGGGAGCTGTTTTTT. Translation: CASRRTSGNTGELFF. The V call is TRBV6-5, the J call TRBJ2-2; the match to TRBD2 covers 10 bases. Looked up from germline, CDR1 is MNHEY and CDR2 is SVGAGI. There are 15 residues in the CDR3. J lost 2 bases, V lost 6 bases, and 3 bases had no gene match.

The table lists this clone with a few counts. J is TRBJ2-7 and V is TRBV12-5; 7 bases agree with TRBD1. Germline values: CDR1 LGHNT, CDR2 FRNRAP. CDR3 length equals 13 residues. Losses at the gene ends were 3 bases for V and 4 bases for J; bases not matched to a gene: 3. Written as DNA, the CDR3 is TGTGCTAGTGGTTTAGGGACAGTATACGAGCAGTACTTC. Protein product: CASGLGTVYEQYF. The full variable domain, its missing parts supplied by reference TRBV12-5 and TRBJ2-7, is DARVTQTPRHKVTEMGQEVTMRCQPILGHNTVFWYRQTMMQGLELLAYFRNRAPLDDSGMPKDRFSAEMPDATLATLKIQPSEPRDSAVYFCASGLGTVYEQYFGPGTRLTVT.

The V call is TRBV4-1, the J call TRBJ2-1; 14 positions match TRBD2. Trimming cost V 6 bases and J 0 bases; bases outside gene matches: 10. The CDR3 loop spans 19 amino acids. CDR1 and CDR2 (germline): MGHRA, YSYEKL. CDR3 bases: TGCGCCAGCAGTCGGACTAGCGGGAGGACACAAGCCTCCTACAATGAGCAGTTCTTC. It is translated as CASSRTSGRTQASYNEQFF.

The CDR3, as DNA: TGTGCCAGCTCACCACATTCCGGGACAGGGTCGAATTCACCCCTCCACTTT. Amino acid sequence: CASSPHSGTGSNSPLHF. The chain uses TRBV18 and TRBJ1-6; 9 bases are a match to TRBD1. The CDR3 spans 17 residues. Germline values: CDR1 KGHSH, CDR2 LQKENI. Trimming at V came to 1 base and at J to 7 bases, leaving 8 bases not matched to a gene. Combining the CDR3 with reference TRBV18 and TRBJ1-6 gives the whole variable domain NAGVMQNPRHLVRRRGQEARLRCSPMKGHSHVYWYRQLPEEGLKFMVYLQKENIIDESGMPKERFSAEFPKEGPSILRIQQVVRGDSAAYFCASSPHSGTGSNSPLHFGNGTRLTVT.

This clone was counted between two and nine times. The chain combines TRBV29-1 with TRBJ2-7; 10 bases fit TRBD2. Looked up from germline, CDR1 is SQVTM and CDR2 is ANQGSEA. The V and J ends lost 4 bases and 6 bases, in that order; junction bases with no gene match: 18. There are 17 residues in the CDR3. CDR3 region: CSVAVIPGTSAYFEQYF. CDR3 bases: TGCAGCGTTGCCGTAATTCCCGGGACTAGCGCCTATTTCGAGCAGTACTTC.

The CDR3 DNA is TGTGCCAGCTCACCCGGACATTTT. Translation gives CASSPGHF. V and J are TRBV18 and TRBJ1-5; no definite D call. This CDR3 spans 8 amino acids. The germline gives CDR1 KGHSH, CDR2 LQKENI. V gave up 3 bases and J gave up 16 bases, with 4 bases separating them. Variable domain in full (rest from reference TRBV18 and TRBJ1-5): NAGVMQNPRHLVRRRGQEARLRCSPMKGHSHVYWYRQLPEEGLKFMVYLQKENIIDESGMPKERFSAEFPKEGPSILRIQQVVRGDSAAYFCASSPGHFGDGTRLSIL.

V and J are TRBV5-5 and TRBJ2-2; tentatively, D is TRBD2 (6 bases). Germline CDR1 SGHKS, CDR2 YYEKEE (reference sequence). The CDR3 contains 16 residues. V was pared by 0 bases and J by 1 base, with 10 bases between. For the CDR3, the DNA is TGTGCCAGCAGCTTGGTGGCGGGACTGAACACCGGGGAGCTGTTTTTT. Protein sequence: CASSLVAGLNTGELFF.

This clone was picked up a small number of times. The rearrangement uses TRBV15 and TRBJ2-3; 8 positions agree with TRBD1. V was clipped by 4 bases and J by 6 bases; unmatched bases: 9. The CDR3 is 15 amino acids. The germline CDR1 and CDR2 sequences are LNHNV and YYDKDF (reference sequence). The DNA for the CDR3 is TGTGCCACCAGCATCCAGGGGCAGGGGGCGGATACGCAGTATTTT. Translation: CATSIQGQGADTQYF.

This chain connects TRBV5-1 to TRBJ2-5; 9 nucleotides match TRBD1. Germline V gene data show CDR1 as SGHRS and CDR2 as YFSETQ. The CDR3 length is 14 residues. V was pared by 4 bases and J by 3 bases, with 4 bases of the junction left unmatched. CDR3 loop: CASSPRTGEETQYF. The CDR3 region has the DNA TGCGCCAGCAGCCCCCGGACAGGGGAAGAGACCCAGTACTTC. Full variable domain (rest looked up from reference TRBV5-1 and TRBJ2-5): KAGVTQTPRYLIKTRGQQVTLSCSPISGHRSVSWYQQTPGQGLQFLFEYFSETQRNKGNFPGRFSGRQFSNSRSEMNVSTLELGDSALYLCASSPRTGEETQYFGPGTRLLVL.

The table lists this clone with a few counts. The genes are TRBV6-5 and TRBJ2-1, with D unclear. The CDR3 consists of 12 residues. The V gene's germline CDR1 is MNHEY and CDR2 SVGAGI. The V end lost 5 bases, the J end lost 12 bases, and 14 bases lay between the germline ends. This chain's CDR3 is CASSEAGVSQFF. The CDR3 coding sequence is TGTGCCAGCAGTGAAGCAGGAGTGTCGCAGTTCTTC.

V and J are TRBV18 and TRBJ2-7; D possibly corresponds to TRBD1 (5 bases). The V gene lost 3 bases and the J gene lost 0 bases, with 9 bases spanning the gap. Germline-derived CDR1 and CDR2 are KGHSH and LQKENI. This CDR3 region has 14 residues. The CDR3 region is CASSPGRTSYEQYF. The DNA for the CDR3 is TGTGCCAGCTCACCGGGGCGGACCTCCTACGAGCAGTACTTC.

The CDR3 bases are TGTGCCAGCAGCTTAGATAGGTCCGTTTCACCCCTCCACTTT. Translated: CASSLDRSVSPLHF. This chain connects TRBV7-2 to TRBJ1-6, with D uncertain. CDR3 length: 14 amino acids. Per germline, CDR1 SGHTA and CDR2 FQGNSA. Trimming left V 1 base short and J 9 bases short, with 10 bases between.